These 17 T cell receptor beta chains were sequenced from one sample in a study of blood T cells in healthy people across ages. For the second PCR, which ran for about 7 to 11 cycles, a sample-barcoded 5' primer and a J-beta primer mix were used. One entry per CDR3 protein, called by TCRdb with MiXCR from the 5' RACE reads. The data contain around 1,000,000 distinct CDR3 sequences, under 30% of them seen just once; the ten biggest clones take up around 0.75%. The sample also formed part of further work on T cells of mothers and their children.

The sample consisted of blood. Receptors were obtained from a girl aged 2 to 10 in good health.

CDR3 sequence (DNA): TGCAGTGCTAGGGGGTATTTTAGCTATGGCTACACCTTC. Its translation: CSARGYFSYGYTF. The V and J genes are TRBV20-1 and TRBJ1-2; D is unclear. Germline V gene lookup returns CDR1 DFQATT and CDR2 SNEGSKA (reference sequence). With 3 bases removed from V and 4 bases from J, the gap between germline ends came to 12 bases. The CDR3 is 13 amino acids.

This chain joins TRBV7-6 and TRBJ2-3; 7 nucleotides align to TRBD1. CDR1 and CDR2 from the germline V gene are SGHVS and FNYEAQ. V dropped 4 bases and J dropped 1; count of bases not matched to a gene: 8. The CDR3 spans 16 residues. The CDR3 is CASSYYTGVGTDTQYF. Here the CDR3 DNA reads TGTGCCAGCAGCTACTACACAGGGGTCGGCACAGATACGCAGTATTTT.

The rearrangement links TRBV20-1 to TRBJ2-5; TRBD1 might be the D (6 bases). V lost 0 bases, J lost 7 bases, and 21 bases lay in between. In germline, CDR1 is DFQATT, CDR2 SNEGSKA (reference sequence). The CDR3 length is 16 residues. As DNA, the CDR3 is TGCAGTGCTAGAGATCTTCACAGGGCGTCTGCCTTGACCCAGTACTTC. It yields the protein CSARDLHRASALTQYF.

Written as DNA, the CDR3 is TGTGCCAGCAGTCGGGAGGCCACTGAAGCTTTCTTT. Translated, it gives CASSREATEAFF. V is TRBV2 and J is TRBJ1-1; D ambiguous. Looked up from germline, CDR1 is SNHLY and CDR2 is FYNNEI. This CDR3 is 12 amino acids long. Trimming took off 5 bases at V and 4 bases at J, with 8 bases between the two ends.

V usage is TRBV4-3 and J usage is TRBJ2-3, with TRBD1 as a possible D gene (5 bases). The CDR3 runs 16 residues. Trimming stripped 0 bases from V and 3 bases from J, with 13 bases between. Germline V lookup: CDR1 LGHNA, CDR2 YSLEER. The CDR3 nucleotides read TGCGCCAGCAGCCAAGATAATCAGGGTGGGACAGATACGCAGTATTTT. This gives the protein CASSQDNQGGTDTQYF.

In this sample, this clonotype turned up a few times. V and J are TRBV10-3 and TRBJ2-5; 10 bases line up with TRBD1. The CDR3 extends over 14 amino acids. Germline CDR1 reads ENHRY; CDR2 reads SYGVKD. Trimming took 4 bases from V and 5 from J; bases not matched to a gene: 4. The CDR3 protein is CAISAGTGDETQYF. Written as DNA, the CDR3 is TGTGCCATCAGTGCAGGGACAGGGGACGAGACCCAGTACTTC.

This clonotype was counted only a few times. The rearrangement joins TRBV12-3 or TRBV12-4 to TRBJ1-1; a possible D gene is TRBD1 (6 bases). Trimming shortened V by 7 bases and J by 0 bases, and 12 bases separated the two germline ends. The CDR3 runs to 14 residues. The CDR3 DNA follows: TGTGCCAGCAACCTTCGGACAGTGAACACTGAAGCTTTCTTT. The encoded protein is CASNLRTVNTEAFF.

This clonotype has just a few counts. CDR3 residues: CASSQRGESAGNTDTQYF. DNA of the CDR3: TGCGCCAGCAGCCAAAGAGGCGAATCAGCGGGAAACACAGATACGCAGTATTTT. The chain employs TRBV4-1 and TRBJ2-3, with TRBD2 identical over 7 bases. J gave up 2 bases and V 2 bases, and 13 bases lay outside the gene matches. This CDR3 is built from 18 residues. Germline V gene data show CDR1 as MGHRA and CDR2 as YSYEKL.

The rearrangement links TRBV9 to TRBJ1-2, with a tentative D call TRBD1 (6 bases). Per the germline V gene, CDR1 is SGDLS and CDR2 is YYNGEE. The V end was cut by 3 bases, the J end by 6 bases, with 15 bases between. The CDR3 is made up of 14 amino acids. The CDR3 DNA reads TGTGCCAGCAGCGACAGGGAGAGTATGAATGGCTACACCTTC. Its protein is CASSDRESMNGYTF.

Points on this clonotype: Relative to the germline gene, one junction end is altered; a read error may explain this. This rearrangement joins TRBV6-5 to TRBJ1-5; D remains ambiguous. The CDR3 sequence is 11 residues long. Per germline, CDR1 MNHEY and CDR2 SVGAGI. The CDR3 is CASSYNRPQHF. CDR3 in DNA: TGTGCCAGCAGTTACAATCGGCCCCAGCATTTT.

This chain joins TRBV6-5 and TRBJ2-2; tentatively, D is TRBD1 (6 bases). Germline V gives CDR1 MNHEY, CDR2 SVGAGI. CDR3 length: 15 amino acids. With 6 bases removed from V and 5 bases from J, the gap between germline ends came to 16 bases. The CDR3 sequence: CASSSRDIWTGELFF. As DNA, the CDR3 is TGTGCCAGCAGCTCCCGGGACATTTGGACCGGGGAGCTGTTTTTT.

The rearrangement links TRBV3-1 to TRBJ2-3, with D tentatively TRBD1 or TRBD2 (5 bases each). The germline gives CDR1 LGHDT, CDR2 YNNKEL (reference sequence). Trimming stripped 4 bases from V and 6 bases from J, with 14 bases between. The CDR3 length is 14 residues. CDR3 in amino acids: CASSRRGRGDTQYF. Written as DNA, the CDR3 is TGTGCCAGCAGCCGAAGGGGTCGGGGTGATACGCAGTATTTT.

The rearrangement uses TRBV6-5 and TRBJ1-5; D is ambiguous. V was clipped by 6 bases and J by 0 bases, with 6 bases between them. This CDR3 has 13 amino acids. Germline CDR1 and CDR2: MNHEY and SVGAGI. As DNA, the CDR3 is TGTGCCAGCAGCACTTATAGCAATCAGCCCCAGCATTTT. Translation gives CASSTYSNQPQHF.

The V and J genes are TRBV7-2 and TRBJ2-7; no reliable D call. Trimming took off 1 base at V and 0 bases at J, with 10 bases between the two ends. The length of the CDR3 is 15 residues. Germline lookup yields CDR1 SGHTA and CDR2 FQGNSA. The DNA of the CDR3 is TGTGCCAGCAGCTTAGTTGCGTTCCTCTCCTACGAGCAGTACTTC. Amino acids: CASSLVAFLSYEQYF.

The chain has TRBV7-8 and TRBJ1-3; the D is unclear. From germline, CDR1 is SGHVS and CDR2 FQNEAQ. V was pared by 0 bases and J by 4 bases, with 13 bases between. This CDR3 comprises 16 residues. The CDR3 nucleotides read TGTGCCAGCAGCTTAGCGGAACCGCGAAGAGGAAACACCATATATTTT. Translation: CASSLAEPRRGNTIYF.

This chain connects TRBV7-2 to TRBJ2-3; 8 positions match TRBD2. Germline V gene lookup returns CDR1 SGHTA and CDR2 FQGNSA. V dropped 5 bases and J dropped 5; count of bases not matched to a gene: 9. The CDR3 covers 15 residues. Here the CDR3 reads CASSPLAESLDTQYF. The CDR3, as DNA: TGTGCCAGCAGCCCACTAGCGGAATCTCTAGATACGCAGTATTTT.

The sample holds a few counts of this clonotype. The chain is built from TRBV7-2 and TRBJ2-5; a possible D gene is TRBD2 (7 bases). The better agreement between TRBJ2-7 and the DNA end casts doubt on the J call. The CDR3 sequence is 14 residues long. Per the germline V gene, CDR1 is SGHTA and CDR2 is FQGNSA. The CDR3 protein is CASNSGGSIYEQYF. The DNA of the CDR3 is TGTGCCAGCAATTCGGGGGGCTCAATCTACGAGCAGTACTTC.